The rows below give T cell receptor beta chains drawn from one sample of a study of cytomegalovirus exposure and HLA in healthy donors. Profiling relied on immunoSEQ multiplex PCR, and the TCRdb table lists in-frame clones only, not all of them. The data hold under 250,000 clones, with approximately 80% observed a single time. Sequenced input: PBMCs. The receptor source for this set is a woman aged 55-69 years in good health and CMV-seropositive. CDR3s include the opening cysteine and the closing phenylalanine or tryptophan. A D gene is named only where the DNA matches it firmly. The size of a clone is reported for some rows only, either as once, few or many, or as a class for expanded clones.

TRBJ2-1	.	TRBD2	TRBV5-1	CASSLVWASGRPYNEQFF	TGCGCCAGCAGCTTGGTATGGGCTAGCGGGAGGCCGTACAATGAGCAGTTCTTC
TRBJ2-3	few	.	TRBV7-9	CASSRPEGTQYF	TGTGCCAGCAGCCGCCCGGAGGGTACGCAGTATTTT
TRBJ2-7	.	TRBD1	TRBV5-1	CASSGQGYEQYF	TGCGCCAGCAGCGGACAGGGCTACGAGCAGTACTTC
TRBJ2-7	.	.	TRBV27	CASSPLLLREVEQYF	TGTGCCAGCAGCCCCCTGTTATTAAGAGAGGTCGAGCAGTACTTC
TRBJ1-2	.	TRBD1	TRBV14	CASSPTGSGYGYTF	TGTGCCAGCAGCCCGACAGGGTCCGGATATGGCTACACCTTC
TRBJ2-5	.	.	TRBV6-6	CASSYSFVRQQETQYF	TGTGCCAGCAGTTACTCGTTCGTGCGGCAACAAGAGACCCAGTACTTC
TRBJ2-1	once	.	TRBV6-4	CASNAFQGPYNEQFF	TGTGCCAGCAACGCTTTCCAGGGCCCCTACAATGAGCAGTTCTTC
TRBJ1-4	once	TRBD1	TRBV5-1	CASSVQGSANEKLFF	TGCGCCAGCAGCGTACAGGGGAGCGCTAATGAAAAACTGTTTTTT
TRBJ2-2	.	TRBD2	TRBV7-2	CASSLRLAVVTGELFF	TGTGCCAGCAGCCTAAGACTAGCGGTGGTCACCGGGGAGCTGTTTTTT
TRBJ2-5	.	TRBD1	TRBV5-1	CASSPPGDREHF	TGCGCCAGCAGCCCGCCGGGGGACAGGGAACACTTC
TRBJ2-1	.	TRBD2	TRBV5-4	CASSLVRAGGPDEQFF	TGTGCCAGCAGCTTGGTACGAGCGGGAGGGCCCGATGAGCAGTTCTTC
TRBJ2-7	.	.	TRBV28	CASSFTYEQYF	TGTGCCAGCAGTTTTACCTACGAGCAGTACTTC
TRBJ1-5	.	.	TRBV18	CASSELRGGNQPQHF	TGTGCCAGCTCCGAGTTAAGAGGCGGCAATCAGCCCCAGCATTTT
TRBJ2-5	.	.	TRBV5-4	CASRGAGQETQYF	TGTGCCAGCAGGGGGGCAGGACAAGAGACCCAGTACTTC
TRBJ1-4	.	.	TRBV11-2	CASSSPGHGVEKLFF	TGTGCCAGCAGCTCCCCGGGACATGGAGTTGAAAAACTGTTTTTT
TRBJ2-2	.	TRBD1	TRBV5-1	CASSLDRGGTGELFF	TGCGCCAGCAGCTTGGACAGGGGTGGCACCGGGGAGCTGTTTTTT
TRBJ2-7	.	.	TRBV28	CASSLGGSSYEQYF	TGTGCCAGCAGTTTAGGTGGGAGCTCCTACGAGCAGTACTTC
TRBJ1-1	.	TRBD1	TRBV9	CASSVEDRVVVTEAFF	TGTGCCAGCAGCGTAGAGGACAGGGTAGTGGTAACTGAAGCTTTCTTT
TRBJ2-7	.	TRBD2	TRBV7-6	CASSSSGIYEQYF	TGTGCCAGCAGCTCTAGCGGGATCTACGAGCAGTACTTC
TRBJ2-3	.	.	TRBV7-9	CASSLARVFGTDTQYF	TGTGCCAGCAGCTTAGCTCGAGTGTTTGGCACAGATACGCAGTATTTT
TRBJ2-7	.	TRBD2	TRBV15	CATSRDGRTPYEQYF	TGTGCCACCAGCAGAGACGGGAGGACCCCCTACGAGCAGTACTTC
TRBJ2-1	.	TRBD2	TRBV2	CASRATSSGSNEQFF	TGTGCCAGCAGGGCGACTAGCAGCGGGAGCAATGAGCAGTTCTTC
TRBJ2-2	.	.	TRBV28	CASRRPGVTGELFF	TGTGCCAGCAGACGACCAGGGGTTACCGGGGAGCTGTTTTTT
TRBJ1-1	once	.	TRBV10-3	CAISESTGRTPEAFF	TGTGCCATCAGTGAATCCACAGGTCGGACGCCTGAAGCTTTCTTT
TRBJ2-4	once	.	TRBV7-6	CASSLKGTLHTLAKNIQYF	TGTGCCAGCAGCTTAAAAGGGACTCTTCACACCTTAGCCAAAAACATTCAGTACTTC
TRBJ2-5	.	.	TRBV1	CTSSQVERGRAGETQYF	TGCACCAGCAGCCAAGTTGAAAGGGGCAGGGCTGGAGAGACCCAGTACTTC
TRBJ2-7	.	.	TRBV11-2	CASSLGSTYEQYF	TGTGCCAGCAGCTTAGGAAGCACCTACGAGCAGTACTTC
TRBJ2-2	.	TRBD2	TRBV9	CASSVGLAGGFTGELFF	TGTGCCAGCAGCGTCGGACTAGCGGGAGGTTTCACCGGGGAGCTGTTTTTT
TRBJ2-2	.	TRBD1	TRBV19	CASSMVVTGRNTGELFF	TGTGCCAGTAGTATGGTCGTGACAGGGAGGAACACCGGGGAGCTGTTTTTT
TRBJ1-5	.	TRBD1	TRBV4-1	CASSQYLRRGRVNQPQHF	TGCGCCAGCAGCCAATACCTACGAAGGGGGCGAGTCAATCAGCCCCAGCATTTT
TRBJ1-3	.	TRBD1	TRBV10-3	CAISSDPGQGRSGNTIYF	TGTGCCATCAGCTCCGATCCGGGACAGGGCCGCTCTGGAAACACCATATATTTT
TRBJ2-7	.	TRBD1	TRBV10-2	CATQGADYEQYF	TGCGCCACACAGGGGGCGGACTACGAGCAGTACTTC
TRBJ2-1	.	TRBD2	TRBV7-9	CASSPGVVAGGPFYNEQFF	TGTGCCAGCAGCCCCGGTGTAGTAGCGGGAGGCCCCTTTTACAATGAGCAGTTCTTC
TRBJ1-1	few	TRBD1	TRBV7-3	CASSDGQGATEAFF	TGTGCCAGCAGCGACGGACAGGGGGCTACTGAAGCTTTCTTT
TRBJ1-1	.	TRBD1	TRBV5-1	CASSLGQGAGAFF	TGCGCCAGCAGCTTGGGTCAGGGGGCCGGGGCTTTCTTT
TRBJ2-2	few	TRBD2	TRBV28	CASSFLGSASGPGGELFF	TGTGCCAGCAGTTTCCTGGGAAGCGCTAGCGGCCCCGGCGGGGAGCTGTTTTTT
TRBJ2-2	.	.	TRBV2	CAGERDSNTGELFF	TGTGCCGGTGAACGGGACTCCAACACCGGGGAGCTGTTTTTT
TRBJ2-1	.	TRBD2	TRBV5-1	CASSLRGLAGVPYNEQFF	TGCGCCAGCAGCTTGAGGGGACTAGCGGGGGTACCCTACAATGAGCAGTTCTTC
TRBJ1-2	few	TRBD1	TRBV5-6	CASSLDRGNYGYTF	TGTGCCAGCAGCTTGGACAGGGGAAACTATGGCTACACCTTC
TRBJ1-5	.	.	TRBV10-2	CASSGQFNQPQHF	TGCGCCAGCAGTGGACAGTTCAATCAGCCCCAGCATTTT
TRBJ2-1	.	TRBD1	TRBV6-4	CASSGQGASSYNEQFF	TGTGCCAGCAGCGGACAGGGGGCGAGCTCCTACAATGAGCAGTTCTTC
TRBJ2-5	.	.	TRBV5-6	CASSLSGAGETQYF	TGTGCCAGCAGCTTATCAGGGGCTGGAGAGACCCAGTACTTC
TRBJ2-2	few	TRBD1	TRBV5-1	CASSLAPGGRELFF	TGCGCCAGCAGCTTGGCCCCAGGGGGCAGGGAGCTGTTTTTT
TRBJ2-3	.	TRBD2	TRBV10-3	CAISEDLAGRTQYF	TGTGCCATCAGTGAGGATCTAGCGGGTCGTACGCAGTATTTT
TRBJ2-7	.	TRBD1	TRBV6-4	CASSYSGQGFFYEQYF	TGTGCCAGCAGCTACTCGGGACAGGGATTTTTTTACGAGCAGTACTTC
TRBJ2-3	once	.	TRBV5-1	CASSFLGGTSTDTQYF	TGCGCCAGCAGCTTTCTCGGCGGGACTAGCACAGATACGCAGTATTTT
TRBJ2-3	.	TRBD2	TRBV27	CASSFLAGATDTQYF	TGTGCCAGCAGTTTCCTAGCGGGAGCTACAGATACGCAGTATTTT
TRBJ2-1	.	.	TRBV4-1	CASSPTQGMDNEQFF	TGCGCCAGCAGCCCCACACAGGGTATGGACAATGAGCAGTTCTTC
TRBJ2-3	.	.	TRBV9	CASSVQGTLTDTQYF	TGTGCCAGCAGCGTGCAGGGGACCCTCACAGATACGCAGTATTTT
TRBJ2-3	.	.	TRBV4-1	CASSQVTGWGTDTQYF	TGCGCCAGCAGCCAAGTTACGGGATGGGGCACAGATACGCAGTATTTT
TRBJ1-1	.	.	TRBV7-2	CASSLVVNTEAFF	TGTGCCAGCAGCTTAGTAGTGAACACTGAAGCTTTCTTT
TRBJ2-5	.	TRBD1	TRBV5-8	CASSPGTGSRETQYF	TGTGCCAGCAGCCCCGGGACAGGGAGTAGGGAGACCCAGTACTTC
TRBJ2-5	.	.	TRBV12-5	CASGLSGRQTQYF	TGTGCTAGTGGTTTGTCAGGGCGGCAGACCCAGTACTTC
TRBJ1-1	.	.	TRBV29-1	CSVEEGAPGTEAFF	TGCAGCGTTGAAGAAGGAGCCCCCGGGACTGAAGCTTTCTTT
TRBJ2-1	.	TRBD2	TRBV11-2	CASSPTRLAGYNEQFF	TGTGCCAGCAGCCCGACTCGGTTAGCGGGATACAATGAGCAGTTCTTC
TRBJ2-7	.	.	TRBV6-5	CASSYSSRNEQYF	TGTGCCAGCAGTTACTCGTCTAGGAACGAGCAGTACTTC
TRBJ1-4	.	.	TRBV10-3	CAISETRSGPGGNGEKLFF	TGTGCCATCAGTGAAACCCGATCGGGGCCGGGGGGGAATGGGGAAAAACTGTTTTTT